This T cell receptor beta chain comes out of a study of early T cells in non-severe SARS-CoV-2 infection. Looking at the study overall: Alpha and beta chains were unpaired, from unsorted whole-blood bulk RNA.

This clonotype was recorded many times. The V segment lost 7 bases and the J segment 6 bases; nucleotides outside the gene matches: 6. Germline V gives CDR1 SQVTM, CDR2 ANQGSEA. This CDR3 region has 13 residues. The TCR library protocol was used to attach unique molecular identifiers. These identifiers were attached to individual cDNA molecules. Via MiXCR, TCRdb re-called the 5' RACE reads, giving one row per CDR3 protein. The sample lists approximately 50,000 distinct CDR3 sequences; about 10% were seen once. The chain uses TRBV29-1 and TRBJ2-3; 11 bases map to TRBD1. Input material: whole blood. This receptor was taken from an adult who was a healthcare worker with PCR-confirmed SARS-CoV-2 infection or an uninfected control (not recorded which). The CDR3, as DNA: TGCAGCGGGACAGGGGGCGCTTCCGATACGCAGTATTTT. The encoded protein is CSGTGGASDTQYF.